This passage covers 29 T cell receptor beta chains from one sample sequenced in a study of T cell changes during pregnancy in multiple sclerosis. Profiling relied on immunoSEQ multiplex PCR, and the TCRdb table lists in-frame clones only, not all of them. This table has 75,000 to 80,000 clones, 85% to 95% appearing once. Sequenced here: peripheral blood, sampled after pregnancy. These receptors were taken from a female donor in good health, enrolled as a control in a pregnancy study.

The V call is TRBV4-3, the J call TRBJ2-7, with a tentative D call TRBD2 (6 bases). The CDR3 totals 17 residues. Trimming cost V 0 bases and J 0 bases, with 15 bases left between them. The germline gives CDR1 LGHNA, CDR2 YSLEER. CDR3 residues: CASSQDLWREASYEQYF. CDR3 nucleotides: TGCGCCAGCAGCCAAGATTTGTGGCGGGAAGCCTCCTACGAGCAGTACTTC.

This sequence joins TRBV6-5 and TRBJ1-5; no reliable D call. Trimming shortened V by 0 bases and J by 5 bases, and 8 bases separated the two germline ends. There are 14 residues in the CDR3. Per germline, CDR1 MNHEY and CDR2 SVGAGI. For the CDR3, the DNA is TGTGCCAGCAGTTACTCGATCGGGTATCAGCCCCAGCATTTT. This sequence encodes CASSYSIGYQPQHF.

CDR3 bases: TGTGCCATCAGTGCACAGGTGCACTATGGCTACACCTTC. Translating gives CAISAQVHYGYTF. This rearrangement joins TRBV10-3 to TRBJ1-2, with a possible D match to TRBD1 (5 bases). The CDR3 contains 13 residues. V dropped 4 bases and J dropped 3 bases, with 9 bases sitting between them. CDR1 is ENHRY and CDR2 is SYGVKD in the germline V gene.

This clone was counted once. The CDR3 coding sequence is TGTGCCAGCAGCAGACGGACAGCTCACGAGCAGTACTTC. This sequence encodes CASSRRTAHEQYF. The V call is TRBV21-1, the J call TRBJ2-7; the table's D call TRBD1 went unverified against the DNA. TRBV21-1 is reported as a pseudogene. This CDR3 spans 13 amino acids.

The genes are TRBV27 and TRBJ1-2, with D possibly being TRBD1 (5 bases). V dropped 3 bases and J dropped 4 bases, with 9 bases sitting between them. Germline V CDR1 and CDR2: MNHEY, SMNVEV (reference sequence). The CDR3 covers 13 residues. CDR3 sequence: CASSLGRLYGYTF. The CDR3 nucleotides read TGTGCCAGCAGTTTGGGGCGGCTCTATGGCTACACCTTC.

This rearrangement joins TRBV6-1 to TRBJ2-7, with D uncertain. The CDR3 runs to 14 residues. Trimming left V 7 bases short and J 0 bases short, with 13 bases between. Germline assignment: CDR1 MNHNS and CDR2 SASEGT. The DNA for the CDR3 is TGTGCCAGCACGGTCAACTGGAGCTCCTACGAGCAGTACTTC. This gives the protein CASTVNWSSYEQYF.

V gene TRBV7-6 combines with J gene TRBJ2-7; possible D gene TRBD1, 6 bases. V dropped 5 bases and J dropped 4 bases, with 12 bases sitting between them. The CDR3 covers 13 residues. Germline V gene sequence: CDR1 SGHVS, CDR2 FNYEAQ. The CDR3 DNA reads TGTGCCAGCAGCCCTGTAGGGGGATACGAGCAGTACTTC. Its translation: CASSPVGGYEQYF.

The genes are TRBV6-5 and TRBJ2-7, with 10 bases aligning to TRBD1. The junction had 8 bases not matched to a gene; V was cut back by 5 bases and J by 4 bases. This CDR3 spans 15 amino acids. The germline CDR1 and CDR2 sequences are MNHEY and SVGAGI. CDR3 nucleotide sequence: TGTGCCAGCAGTCCATCCGACAGGGGGCGTTACGAGCAGTACTTC. It specifies CASSPSDRGRYEQYF.

The chain joins TRBV28 to TRBJ2-5; 11 bases are a match to TRBD2. The CDR3 consists of 14 residues. J was trimmed by 5 bases and V by 6 bases; bases with no gene match: 5. Germline CDR1 is MDHEN and CDR2 is SYDVKM. DNA for the CDR3: TGTGCCAGCAGGACCCTAGCGGGAGGCGAGACCCAGTACTTC. Translated: CASRTLAGGETQYF.

The CDR3 protein is CASSYWQGPYEQYF. The CDR3, as DNA: TGTGCCAGCAGTTACTGGCAGGGCCCCTACGAGCAGTACTTC. The chain recombines TRBV6-5 with TRBJ2-7, with TRBD1 as a possible D gene (5 bases). The CDR3 is made up of 14 amino acids. The V gene's germline CDR1 is MNHEY and CDR2 SVGAGI. Trimming shortened V by 1 base and J by 2 bases, and 9 bases separated the two germline ends.

The chain joins TRBV5-6 to TRBJ2-7; 10 bases map to TRBD2. The J segment lost 4 bases and the V segment lost 0 bases, leaving 10 bases of the junction unmatched. This CDR3 has 17 residues. Germline V gene sequence: CDR1 SGHDT, CDR2 YYEEEE. CDR3 protein: CASSLGGTSGIKYEQYF. CDR3 DNA: TGTGCCAGCAGCTTGGGGGGAACTAGCGGGATAAAGTACGAGCAGTACTTC.

The rearrangement links TRBV21-1 to TRBJ2-1; the table assigns TRBD2, which was not confirmed against the DNA. TRBV21-1 is an annotated pseudogene. The CDR3 extends over 16 amino acids. The CDR3 sequence: CASSRRLAGGDNEQFF. The CDR3 bases are TGTGCCAGCAGCAGACGACTAGCGGGAGGGGACAATGAGCAGTTCTTC.

The V call is TRBV19, the J call TRBJ2-4, with 11 bases fitting TRBD2. Germline CDR1 reads LNHDA; CDR2 reads SQIVND (reference sequence). The V and J ends lost 1 base and 11 bases, in that order; junction bases with no gene match: 19. The CDR3 has 19 residues. The CDR3 loop reads CASSIVSAGSGRAVRVQYF. CDR3 in DNA: TGTGCCAGTAGTATAGTTTCGGCGGGTAGCGGGAGGGCCGTAAGGGTTCAGTACTTC.

There are a few counts of this clone. The rearrangement uses TRBV19 and TRBJ1-4; perhaps TRBD1 as D (6 bases). Trimming shortened V by 8 bases and J by 6 bases, and 19 bases separated the two germline ends. The CDR3 totals 15 residues. CDR1 and CDR2 (germline): LNHDA, SQIVND (reference sequence). The CDR3 DNA sequence: TGTGCCAGTGGCGGGGGGGCGGGTCGCGATGAAAAACTGTTTTTT. Translated, it gives CASGGGAGRDEKLFF.

The chain couples TRBV13 to TRBJ2-3, with 11 bases aligning to TRBD1. This CDR3 contains 16 residues. J gave up 6 bases and V 0 bases, and 5 bases lay outside the gene matches. Germline-derived CDR1 and CDR2 are PRHDT and FYEKMQ (reference sequence). DNA of the CDR3: TGTGCCAGCAGCTTAGGGGACAGGGGGCTGGTCGATACGCAGTATTTT. Translating it yields CASSLGDRGLVDTQYF.

The chain is built from TRBV2 and TRBJ2-5, with 11 bases aligning to TRBD2. Germline CDR1 and CDR2: SNHLY and FYNNEI. Germline trimming cut 3 bases from V and 2 bases from J; bases unmatched to any gene: 8. This CDR3 comprises 17 residues. In nucleotides, the CDR3 is TGTGCCAGCAGTGACCTATCGCTAGCGGGGGGACAAGAGACCCAGTACTTC. Protein product: CASSDLSLAGGQETQYF. The entire variable domain, with the rest obtained from reference TRBV2 and TRBJ2-5, is as follows: EPEVTQTPSHQVTQMGQEVILRCVPISNHLYFYWYRQILGQKVEFLVSFYNNEISEKSEIFDDQFSVERPDGSNFTLKIRSTKLEDSAMYFCASSDLSLAGGQETQYFGPGTRLLVL.

V gene TRBV18 combines with J gene TRBJ2-1, with TRBD2 matching over 7 bases. In germline, CDR1 is KGHSH, CDR2 LQKENI. V trimming: 3 bases; J trimming: 4 bases; junction bases outside the gene matches: 3. The CDR3 has 14 amino acids. CDR3: CASSPSGVYNEQFF. CDR3 DNA sequence: TGTGCCAGCTCACCCAGCGGGGTGTACAATGAGCAGTTCTTC. Variable domain in full (rest from reference TRBV18 and TRBJ2-1): NAGVMQNPRHLVRRRGQEARLRCSPMKGHSHVYWYRQLPEEGLKFMVYLQKENIIDESGMPKERFSAEFPKEGPSILRIQQVVRGDSAAYFCASSPSGVYNEQFFGPGTRLTVL.

The genes are TRBV5-1 and TRBJ2-1, with D perhaps TRBD1 (6 bases). CDR1 and CDR2 (germline): SGHRS, YFSETQ. The CDR3 is 15 residues long. Trimming removed 3 bases at V and 7 bases at J, with 17 bases between. The CDR3 here is CASSSGQLPGNEQFF. The DNA of the CDR3 is TGCGCCAGCAGCTCTGGACAGCTCCCGGGGAATGAGCAGTTCTTC.

The CDR3, as DNA: TGTGCCAGCAGCTGGGGGGACAGCTACAATGAGCAGTTCTTC. Its translation is CASSWGDSYNEQFF. The chain recombines TRBV7-2 with TRBJ2-1, with TRBD1 as a possible D gene (7 bases). Germline CDR1 SGHTA, CDR2 FQGNSA. V lost 4 bases, J lost 3 bases, and 10 bases lay in between. The CDR3 is 14 amino acids.

V is TRBV29-1 and J is TRBJ1-2, with 7 bases fitting TRBD1. Trimming took 4 bases from V and 3 from J; bases not matched to a gene: 5. Germline values: CDR1 SQVTM, CDR2 ANQGSEA. This CDR3 comprises 13 residues. The CDR3 DNA sequence: TGCAGCGTTGGTTTCGGACAGGACTATGGCTACACCTTC. Translating gives CSVGFGQDYGYTF. The full variable domain, its missing parts supplied by reference TRBV29-1 and TRBJ1-2, is SAVISQKPSRDICQRGTSLTIQCQVDSQVTMMFWYRQQPGQSLTLIATANQGSEATYESGFVIDKFPISRPNLTFSTLTVSNMSPEDSSIYLCSVGFGQDYGYTFGSGTRLTVV.

The chain joins TRBV21-1 to TRBJ2-3; no DNA check was done on the table's D call, TRBD2. TRBV21-1 represents a pseudogene. The CDR3 runs 14 residues. The CDR3 loop is CASSKDGGTDTQYF. For the CDR3, the DNA is TGTGCCAGCAGCAAAGATGGAGGCACAGATACGCAGTATTTT.

This clone is a singleton in its sample. For the CDR3, the DNA is TGCAGCGTTCCTAGTGCCGGACTAGCGGGGGGGGGTACCGGGGAGCTGTTTTTT. Its protein product is CSVPSAGLAGGGTGELFF. The chain recombines TRBV29-1 with TRBJ2-2; TRBD2 aligns across 15 bases. V dropped 5 bases and J dropped 5; count of bases not matched to a gene: 12. Looked up from germline, CDR1 is SQVTM and CDR2 is ANQGSEA. This CDR3 comprises 18 residues.

The chain combines TRBV30 with TRBJ1-5; TRBD1 is a possible D gene (6 bases). The V gene's germline CDR1 is GTSNPN and CDR2 SVGIG (reference sequence). The CDR3 sequence is 15 residues long. V gave up 0 bases and J gave up 2 bases, with 11 bases separating them. As DNA, the CDR3 is TGTGCCTGGAGTGTACGGGGGGCCGGCAATCAGCCCCAGCATTTT. This encodes CAWSVRGAGNQPQHF.

The chain uses TRBV19 and TRBJ1-6, with 10 bases fitting TRBD1. The V gene's germline CDR1 is LNHDA and CDR2 SQIVND (reference sequence). The CDR3 extends over 16 amino acids. Unmatched junction bases numbered 10, after V lost 4 bases and J lost 10 bases. In DNA, the CDR3 is TGTGCCAGTAGTACCACTGGGACAGGGGTAAGGTCACCCCTCCACTTT. Its translation: CASSTTGTGVRSPLHF. The entire variable domain, with the rest obtained from reference TRBV19 and TRBJ1-6, is as follows: DGGITQSPKYLFRKEGQNVTLSCEQNLNHDAMYWYRQDPGQGLRLIYYSQIVNDFQKGDIAEGYSVSREKKESFPLTVTSAQKNPTAFYLCASSTTGTGVRSPLHFGNGTRLTVT.

This clone has only a few counts. The V call is TRBV10-3, the J call TRBJ1-3; D is possibly TRBD1 (6 bases). Germline assignment: CDR1 ENHRY and CDR2 SYGVKD. The length of the CDR3 is 14 residues. V lost 6 bases and J 3 bases, leaving 12 bases between the germline ends. The CDR3: CAISQGRVGNTIYF. CDR3 nucleotides: TGTGCCATCAGCCAGGGGCGAGTTGGAAACACCATATATTTT.

Turning to this clone: An end of the junction does not agree with germline; a read error may underlie this. The rearrangement uses TRBV7-7 and TRBJ2-1; maybe TRBD2 (7 bases). Germline CDR1 SSHAT, CDR2 FNYEAQ (reference sequence). CDR3 length: 14 residues. CDR3 residues: CASSLARGGNEQFF. The CDR3 DNA reads as TGTGCTAGCAGCTTGGCGAGGGGGGGCAATGAGCAGTTCTTC.

J is TRBJ2-2 and V is TRBV29-1, with D possibly TRBD2 on 6 matching bases. The CDR3 consists of 11 residues. The V end was cut by 7 bases, the J end by 8 bases, with 11 bases between. Germline V CDR1 and CDR2: SQVTM, ANQGSEA. The CDR3 reads CSGGVTGELFF. The CDR3 DNA is TGCAGCGGGGGGGTTACGGGGGAGCTGTTTTTT.

The chain carries TRBV23-1 and TRBJ2-4; D is unresolved. TRBV23-1 is flagged as an ORF with uncertain function. The CDR3 loop spans 16 amino acids. The V end lost 3 bases, the J end lost 3 bases, and 15 bases lay between the germline ends. CDR3 amino acids: CASSHRRRRNKNIQYF. The DNA of the CDR3 is TGCGCCAGCAGTCACCGACGGCGGAGAAACAAAAACATTCAGTACTTC.

This clone was seen a single time. This sequence joins TRBV5-1 and TRBJ2-1, with D perhaps matching TRBD2 (5 bases). CDR3 length: 15 amino acids. The germline gives CDR1 SGHRS, CDR2 YFSETQ. The germline V and J ends were trimmed by 4 bases and 0 bases, with 11 bases remaining between them. In nucleotides, the CDR3 is TGCGCCAGCAGCCTAGGACTGGACTCCTACAATGAGCAGTTCTTC. It codes for CASSLGLDSYNEQFF.